This TCR delta chain was sequenced during a study of gamma-delta chains in newborns, infants, children. As for the study in general: Microbial exposure reportedly drives polyclonal innate γδ T cell expansion after birth.

The CDR3 consists of 22 residues. With V trimmed by 0 bases and J by 0 bases, 22 bases remained unmatched. Germline values: CDR1 GEAIGNYY, CDR2 EKD. TCRdb called clones anew from the reads with CATT. Of more than 9,000 delta-chain clones listed, around 8.3% are singletons. The specimen was blood. V usage is TRDV2 and J usage is TRDJ1; 9 bases agree with TRDD3. The receptor was isolated from a child who was a newborn, infant or young child, either healthy, febrile or measles-vaccinated (not recorded which). The CDR3 DNA follows: TGTGCCTGTGACACCGTACTGACCACCACCCTTACTGGGGATACGTACACCGATAAACTCATCTTT. Its protein product is CACDTVLTTTLTGDTYTDKLIF.